These 19 T cell receptor beta chains were sequenced from one sample in a study of T cells in Graves' hyperthyroidism and ophthalmopathy. RNA transcripts gave rise to amplified TCR beta CDR3 regions. HTBI primers were the set used in a first-round RT-PCR of the TCR CDR3. MiXCR, applied by TCRdb to the multiplex PCR reads, yields one record per CDR3 protein. The repertoire holds around 450,000 distinct CDR3 sequences, around 16% seen once, with 7.5% to 9% in the top ten. Sample: blood. These receptor sequences come from a woman aged 18-29 years with Graves' hyperthyroidism.

This clonotype was observed many times. The chain recombines TRBV11-2 with TRBJ2-5, with D maybe TRBD2 (6 bases). V was cut by 3 bases and J by 3 bases, with 11 bases left in between. CDR1 is SGHAT, CDR2 FQNNGV, per germline. The CDR3 is 14 amino acids. The CDR3 nucleotides are TGTGCCAGCAGCTTTCTGACGGGGGAAGAGACCCAGTACTTC. It codes for CASSFLTGEETQYF.

This clonotype was counted between two and nine times. The chain uses TRBV7-9 and TRBJ2-1, with TRBD1 matching 11 bases. V lost 7 bases, J lost 4 bases, and 12 bases stayed unmatched. The CDR3 is 17 amino acids. Per germline, CDR1 SEHNR and CDR2 FQNEAQ (reference sequence). This chain's CDR3 is CASTAGQGASQYNEQFF. As DNA, the CDR3 is TGTGCCAGCACCGCCGGACAGGGGGCGTCTCAGTACAATGAGCAGTTCTTC.

This clonotype was observed many times. CDR3 coding DNA: TGTGCCAGCAGTTCCCCATCAAATGAAGCTAACTATGGCTACACCTTC. It is translated as CASSSPSNEANYGYTF. The J gene is TRBJ1-2, the V gene TRBV6-1; D not certain. Trimming removed 5 bases at V and 0 bases at J, with 16 bases between. Germline V gene sequence: CDR1 MNHNS, CDR2 SASEGT. This CDR3 comprises 16 residues.

This clonotype occurred many times. This chain links TRBV11-2 with TRBJ1-4; D might be TRBD1 (5 bases). The CDR3 is 16 amino acids. The germline V and J ends were trimmed by 3 bases and 4 bases, with 15 bases remaining between them. CDR1 and CDR2 (germline): SGHAT, FQNNGV. The CDR3 DNA is TGTGCCAGCAGCTTGCTGGGTGGGGGGGATAATGAAAAACTGTTTTTT. Its translation is CASSLLGGGDNEKLFF.

This clonotype was detected only a few times. CDR3 bases: TGTGCCAGCAGCCACGGCGGACTAGCGGGGACCTACGAGCAGTACTTC. This encodes CASSHGGLAGTYEQYF. The V call is TRBV7-6, the J call TRBJ2-7, with 12 positions matching TRBD2. The CDR3 runs 16 residues. The V segment lost 5 bases and the J segment 2 bases; nucleotides outside the gene matches: 7. Germline values: CDR1 SGHVS, CDR2 FNYEAQ.

This clonotype was observed at least ten times. The chain recombines TRBV4-1 with TRBJ2-5; 10 bases match TRBD2. V gave up 4 bases and J gave up 5 bases; unmatched junction bases: 7. CDR3 length: 15 amino acids. Per germline, CDR1 MGHRA and CDR2 YSYEKL. CDR3 amino acids: CASSPRTSGRETQYF. The CDR3, as DNA: TGCGCCAGCAGCCCCAGGACTAGCGGAAGGGAGACCCAGTACTTC.

V gene TRBV9 combines with J gene TRBJ2-3; D tentatively reads TRBD1 or TRBD2 (7 bases each). From germline, CDR1 is SGDLS and CDR2 YYNGEE. Trimming took 3 bases from V and 2 from J, leaving 25 bases between them. The length of the CDR3 is 19 residues. The DNA for the CDR3 is TGTGCCAGCAGCGGTTGGGGTCCCCAGGGGGGGGGCGCCACAGATACGCAGTATTTT. The encoded protein is CASSGWGPQGGGATDTQYF. Looking up the rest from reference TRBV9 and TRBJ2-3 gives the full variable domain: DSGVTQTPKHLITATGQRVTLRCSPRSGDLSVYWYQQSLDQGLQFLIQYYNGEERAKGNILERFSAQQFPDLHSELNLSSLELGDSALYFCASSGWGPQGGGATDTQYFGPGTRLTVL.

The chain couples TRBV4-2 to TRBJ2-5, with 10 bases that match TRBD2. V was clipped by 0 bases and J by 6 bases; unmatched bases: 10. In germline, CDR1 is LGHNA, CDR2 YNFKEQ. There are 17 residues in the CDR3. This chain's CDR3 is CASSQDGLAGVLKTQYF. In DNA, the CDR3 is TGTGCCAGCAGCCAAGATGGTCTAGCGGGAGTATTAAAGACCCAGTACTTC.

This clonotype was counted only a few times. This sequence joins TRBV5-8 and TRBJ2-7; 10 nucleotides match TRBD1. The germline gives CDR1 SGHTS, CDR2 YDEGEE. V lost 1 base, J lost 3 bases, and 4 bases stayed unmatched. The CDR3 is made up of 15 amino acids. CDR3 sequence reads: CASSLRDRGYYEQYF. The CDR3 region has the DNA TGTGCCAGCAGCTTGCGGGACAGGGGCTACTACGAGCAGTACTTC.

This clonotype has ten or more counts. This sequence joins TRBV30 and TRBJ2-7; D assignment may be TRBD1 or TRBD2 (5 bases each). V lost 1 base and J lost 2, with 12 bases in between. Germline V gene sequence: CDR1 GTSNPN, CDR2 SVGIG (reference sequence). This CDR3 is built from 14 residues. DNA of the CDR3: TGTGCCTGGAGTGGGGGGTTACGGGCCTACGAGCAGTACTTC. Translating gives CAWSGGLRAYEQYF.

This clonotype was counted many times. This chain joins TRBV7-9 and TRBJ2-7; 15 bases map to TRBD2. The CDR3 extends over 17 amino acids. V gave up 5 bases and J gave up 7 bases; unmatched junction bases: 12. The germline V gene encodes CDR1 SEHNR and CDR2 FQNEAQ (reference sequence). CDR3 DNA sequence: TGTGCCAGCAGCCCGCCGGGACTAGCGGGGGGCCGTCTGGAGCAGTACTTC. It translates to CASSPPGLAGGRLEQYF.

This chain links TRBV12-3 or TRBV12-4 with TRBJ1-2; D gene ambiguous. V was clipped by 8 bases and J by 6 bases, with 16 bases between them. This CDR3 is built from 13 residues. The CDR3 DNA reads TGTGCCAGCTGTTCACAGCAATGGGATGGCTACACCTTC. This gives the protein CASCSQQWDGYTF.

The chain recombines TRBV7-2 with TRBJ1-6; 7 bases map to TRBD1. CDR1 is SGHTA, CDR2 FQGNSA, per germline. J gave up 8 bases and V 4 bases, and 5 bases lay outside the gene matches. The CDR3 length is 14 residues. In DNA, the CDR3 is TGTGCCAGCAGCTCGACAGGGCAGTATTCACCCCTCCACTTT. The encoded protein is CASSSTGQYSPLHF.

There are many counts of this clonotype. This sequence joins TRBV11-2 and TRBJ2-7; TRBD1 aligns across 7 bases. This CDR3 spans 15 amino acids. V gave up 5 bases and J gave up 3 bases; unmatched junction bases: 10. The germline gives CDR1 SGHAT, CDR2 FQNNGV. The CDR3 reads CASSPPGTEVYEQYF. The CDR3 DNA reads TGTGCCAGCAGCCCCCCCGGGACAGAAGTCTACGAGCAGTACTTC.

The chain joins TRBV12-5 to TRBJ2-5; D remains ambiguous. V was clipped by 1 base and J by 5 bases, with 8 bases between them. The germline V gene has CDR1 LGHNT and CDR2 FRNRAP. The CDR3 runs 13 residues. The CDR3 is CASGLAPTETQYF. The CDR3, as DNA: TGTGCTAGTGGTTTGGCCCCGACTGAGACCCAGTACTTC.

This clonotype was observed at least ten times. The chain joins TRBV5-6 to TRBJ2-1; TRBD1 might be the D (5 bases). This CDR3 spans 17 amino acids. Trimming left V 4 bases short and J 2 bases short, with 19 bases between. Germline CDR1 is SGHDT and CDR2 is YYEEEE. The CDR3 is CASSTFGARGTYNEQFF. In DNA, the CDR3 is TGTGCCAGCAGCACCTTTGGGGCGCGTGGGACCTACAATGAGCAGTTCTTC.

This clonotype was picked up a small number of times. A read error is possible here, since a much larger clone lies one base away. This chain links TRBV18 with TRBJ2-7; no firm D call. Germline loops: CDR1 KGHSH, CDR2 LQKENI. CDR3 length equals 13 residues. The V gene lost 3 bases and the J gene lost 9 bases, with 15 bases spanning the gap. The CDR3 sequence: CASSPGSVDGQYF. CDR3 nucleotides: TGTGCCAGCTCACCGGGATCCGTCGACGGGCAGTACTTC. Supplemented by reference TRBV18 and TRBJ2-7, the full variable domain reads NAGVMQNPRHLVRRRGQEARLRCSPMKGHSHVYWYRQLPEEGLKFMVYLQKENIIDESGMPKERFSAEFPKEGPSILRIQQVVRGDSAAYFCASSPGSVDGQYFGPGTRLTVT.

The chain combines TRBV5-7 with TRBJ2-1; 14 bases agree with TRBD2. TRBV5-7 has ORF status, its function being uncertain. This CDR3 has 20 amino acids. J was trimmed by 7 bases and V by 3 bases; bases with no gene match: 18. CDR3 in amino acids: CASSSRTGLAGGPGGNEQFF. The DNA of the CDR3 is TGTGCCAGCAGCTCCCGGACCGGACTAGCGGGGGGCCCGGGGGGAAATGAGCAGTTCTTC.

The V and J genes are TRBV7-9 and TRBJ2-1; the D is unclear. With 5 bases removed from V and 0 bases from J, the gap between germline ends came to 11 bases. The germline gives CDR1 SEHNR, CDR2 FQNEAQ (reference sequence). The CDR3 totals 15 residues. The CDR3 DNA reads as TGTGCCAGCAGCCCAGACTGGAGCTCCTACAATGAGCAGTTCTTC. As protein: CASSPDWSSYNEQFF.